A selection of T cell receptor beta chains follows, all from one sample in a study of T cells after somatic rescue of genetic block. Sequencing used immunoSEQ multiplex PCR; TCRdb keeps in-frame clones, though not all of them. Among approximately 12,000 clones, 71% were seen once, and the ten largest hold around 12%. The sample consisted of peripheral blood mononuclear cells (PBMCs). Receptor source: a boy between 5 and 17 years old. Both conserved end residues are part of each CDR3. Fields, in order: D gene, clone size, J gene, V gene, CDR3 protein, CDR3 DNA. The D gene is left open where the match is weak. Size tells how often a clone was seen (once, few, many) or the class of an expanded clone, and some rows leave it out.

>-|-|TRBJ2-7|TRBV5-5
CASSSRGYEQYF
TGTGCCAGCAGCTCACGGGGCTACGAGCAGTACTTC
>-|few|TRBJ1-2|TRBV7-9
CASSLDAGAKGYTF
TGTGCCAGCAGCTTAGACGCAGGGGCGAAGGGCTACACCTTC
>TRBD1|-|TRBJ2-2|TRBV11-2
CASSFIFPPGQGYTGELFF
TGTGCCAGCAGCTTCATCTTTCCCCCGGGACAGGGGTACACCGGGGAGCTGTTTTTT
>TRBD2|-|TRBJ2-3|TRBV7-2
CASSSSGGGLDTQYF
TGTGCCAGCAGTTCTAGCGGGGGGGGCCTAGATACGCAGTATTTT
>TRBD1|-|TRBJ1-5|TRBV7-2
CASSRTGAQPQHF
TGTGCCAGCAGCCGGACAGGGGCTCAGCCCCAGCATTTT
>TRBD2|-|TRBJ2-3|TRBV7-9
CASSFRAAGDTDTQYF
TGTGCCAGCAGCTTCAGGGCCGCGGGGGACACAGATACGCAGTATTTT
>-|few|TRBJ1-2|TRBV19
CACRTSDYGYTF
TGTGCCTGCCGGACAAGCGACTATGGCTACACCTTC
>-|-|TRBJ2-3|TRBV5-6
CASSLPSRGASTDTQYF
TGTGCCAGCAGCTTGCCAAGTCGCGGGGCTAGCACAGATACGCAGTATTTT
>-|-|TRBJ2-5|TRBV5-1
CASSSQGHQETQYF
TGCGCCAGCAGCTCTCAAGGTCATCAAGAGACCCAGTACTTC
>-|-|TRBJ2-1|TRBV13
CASSLVYNEQFF
TGTGCCAGCAGCCTGGTTTACAATGAGCAGTTCTTC
>TRBD1|-|TRBJ2-7|TRBV18
CASSPDRGVEYEQYF
TGTGCCAGCTCACCTGACAGGGGAGTCGAGTACGAGCAGTACTTC
>TRBD1|-|TRBJ1-2|TRBV5-1
CASSLGGDSANYGYTF
TGCGCCAGCAGCTTGGGCGGGGACAGCGCGAACTATGGCTACACCTTC
>-|-|TRBJ1-1|TRBV21-1
CASSPEDHLDSTEAFF
TGTGCCAGCAGCCCAGAGGACCACTTAGATAGCACTGAAGCTTTCTTT
>TRBD1|-|TRBJ1-1|TRBV7-3
CASSLRPTGINTEAFF
TGTGCCAGCAGCTTACGTCCGACAGGGATTAACACTGAAGCTTTCTTT
>-|-|TRBJ1-4|TRBV9
CASSPSGEEGEKLFF
TGTGCCAGCAGCCCCTCGGGGGAGGAGGGGGAAAAACTGTTTTTT
>TRBD1|-|TRBJ1-1|TRBV5-1
CASSPPRGQDTEAFF
TGCGCCAGCAGCCCTCCGAGGGGGCAGGACACTGAAGCTTTCTTT
>-|-|TRBJ2-2|TRBV5-5
CASSLVGHTGELFF
TGTGCCAGCAGCTTGGTCGGCCACACCGGGGAGCTGTTTTTT
>-|-|TRBJ1-6|TRBV28
CASSLNSPLHF
TGTGCCAGCAGTCTTAATTCACCCCTCCACTTT
>-|-|TRBJ2-5|TRBV5-4
CASSRLGGFQLLGTQYF
TGTGCCAGCAGCCGGCTTGGGGGTTTTCAGCTATTAGGGACCCAGTACTTC
>-|once|TRBJ2-7|TRBV7-9
CASSPFGGYEQYF
TGTGCCAGCAGCCCTTTCGGTGGCTACGAGCAGTACTTC
>-|-|TRBJ1-3|TRBV7-9
CASSSTHGGGSGNTIYF
TGTGCCAGCAGCTCTACCCATGGAGGGGGCTCTGGAAACACCATATATTTT
>-|-|TRBJ1-5|TRBV5-5
CASSLAGTVYSNQPQHF
TGTGCCAGCAGCTTGGCCGGGACGGTCTATAGCAATCAGCCCCAGCATTTT
>TRBD1|-|TRBJ2-7|TRBV11-2
CASSLAGQGIFSYEQYF
TGTGCCAGCAGCTTAGCGGGACAGGGCATATTCTCCTACGAGCAGTACTTC
>TRBD2|-|TRBJ2-7|TRBV6-5
CASRPREGSGYEQYF
TGTGCCAGCAGACCCCGGGAGGGCTCGGGATACGAGCAGTACTTC
>-|-|TRBJ1-1|TRBV7-9
CASDSDRPTLNTEAFF
TGTGCCAGCGATTCCGACAGGCCCACTTTGAACACTGAAGCTTTCTTT
>TRBD1|-|TRBJ1-5|TRBV25-1
CASSGPGQGANQPQHF
TGTGCCAGCAGTGGACCGGGACAGGGGGCGAATCAGCCCCAGCATTTT
>TRBD1|few|TRBJ2-2|TRBV5-1
CASSFRDRGNGELFF
TGCGCCAGCAGCTTCCGGGACAGGGGTAACGGGGAGCTGTTTTTT
>TRBD1|-|TRBJ2-2|TRBV9
CASSVLPRQGITGELFF
TGTGCCAGCAGCGTCCTACCCCGACAGGGGATAACCGGGGAGCTGTTTTTT
>-|once|TRBJ2-4|TRBV4-2
CASSQMGAGVGKNIQYF
TGTGCCAGCAGCCAAATGGGGGCGGGAGTGGGCAAAAACATTCAGTACTTC
>-|-|TRBJ2-7|TRBV6-6
CASSYKSSYEQYF
TGTGCCAGCAGTTACAAAAGCTCCTACGAGCAGTACTTC
>-|-|TRBJ2-7|TRBV29-1
CSAARAVGSYEQYF
TGCAGCGCAGCAAGGGCAGTCGGCTCCTACGAGCAGTACTTC
>-|-|TRBJ2-5|TRBV5-4
CASSLSQVRETQYF
TGTGCCAGCAGCTTGAGTCAAGTTCGAGAGACCCAGTACTTC
>-|-|TRBJ2-7|TRBV30
CAWSVQGNEQYF
TGTGCCTGGAGTGTACAGGGTAACGAGCAGTACTTC
>TRBD2|-|TRBJ2-2|TRBV5-1
CASSLWALGLAENTGELFF
TGCGCCAGCAGCTTGTGGGCCTTGGGACTAGCGGAGAACACCGGGGAGCTGTTTTTT
>-|-|TRBJ2-2|TRBV5-4
CASSWGQNTGELFF
TGTGCCAGCAGCTGGGGACAGAACACCGGGGAGCTGTTTTTT
>-|-|TRBJ2-3|TRBV28
CASSHYGADTQYF
TGTGCCAGCTCACATTACGGCGCAGATACGCAGTATTTT
>TRBD2|-|TRBJ2-5|TRBV14
CASSQRWTSGRAWETQYF
TGTGCCAGCAGCCAACGATGGACTAGCGGGAGGGCCTGGGAGACCCAGTACTTC
>-|few|TRBJ2-7|TRBV5-1
CASSFNTVQYEQYF
TGCGCCAGCAGCTTCAACACAGTTCAATACGAGCAGTACTTC
>TRBD1|-|TRBJ1-2|TRBV2
CASSLQTGVNYGYTF
TGTGCCAGCAGTCTACAGACAGGGGTGAACTATGGCTACACCTTC
>-|-|TRBJ1-2|TRBV6-6
CASSYSGNYGYTF
TGTGCCAGCAGTTACTCCGGCAACTATGGCTACACCTTC
>-|-|TRBJ1-5|TRBV4-2
CASSQEWRDYSNQPQHF
TGTGCCAGCAGCCAAGAATGGAGGGATTATAGCAATCAGCCCCAGCATTTT
>-|-|TRBJ2-1|TRBV6-1
CASSRGRSSYNEQFF
TGTGCCAGCAGCCGGGGCCGAAGCTCCTACAATGAGCAGTTCTTC
>-|-|TRBJ1-5|TRBV28
CASSLEIWGGQPQHF
TGTGCCAGCAGTTTGGAAATCTGGGGGGGGCAGCCCCAGCATTTT
>-|few|TRBJ1-3|TRBV18
CASSPPIGAGNTIYF
TGTGCCAGCTCACCACCTATCGGGGCAGGAAACACCATATATTTT
>TRBD2|-|TRBJ2-1|TRBV11-3
CASSVSGTSGRNEQFF
TGTGCCAGCAGCGTATCCGGGACTAGCGGTAGAAATGAGCAGTTCTTC
>-|-|TRBJ2-1|TRBV5-6
CASSLGGPFNYNEQFF
TGTGCCAGCAGCTTGGGAGGGCCGTTCAACTACAATGAGCAGTTCTTC
>-|few|TRBJ1-4|TRBV30
CACLSEKLFF
TGTGCCTGCTTATCTGAAAAACTGTTTTTT
>-|-|TRBJ2-2|TRBV15
CATSRDRAASSTGELFF
TGTGCCACCAGCAGAGATAGGGCGGCTAGCAGCACCGGGGAGCTGTTTTTT
>-|-|TRBJ1-2|TRBV19
CASSIAQIGYGYTF
TGTGCCAGTAGTATAGCCCAGATAGGCTATGGCTACACCTTC
>TRBD2|-|TRBJ2-7|TRBV10-3
CAIMGRLAEPYEQYF
TGTGCCATCATGGGTCGACTAGCTGAACCCTACGAGCAGTACTTC